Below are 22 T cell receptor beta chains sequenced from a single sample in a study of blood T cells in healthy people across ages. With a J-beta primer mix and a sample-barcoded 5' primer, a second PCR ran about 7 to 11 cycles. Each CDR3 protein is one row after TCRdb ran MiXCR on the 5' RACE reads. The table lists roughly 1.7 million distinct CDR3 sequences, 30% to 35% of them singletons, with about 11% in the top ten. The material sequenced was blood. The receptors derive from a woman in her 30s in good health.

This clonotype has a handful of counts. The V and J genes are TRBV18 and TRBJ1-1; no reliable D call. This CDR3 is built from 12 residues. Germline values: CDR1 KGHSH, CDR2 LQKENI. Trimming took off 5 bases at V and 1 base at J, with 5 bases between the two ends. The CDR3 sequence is CASSFENTEAFF. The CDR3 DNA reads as TGTGCCAGCTCATTCGAGAACACTGAAGCTTTCTTT.

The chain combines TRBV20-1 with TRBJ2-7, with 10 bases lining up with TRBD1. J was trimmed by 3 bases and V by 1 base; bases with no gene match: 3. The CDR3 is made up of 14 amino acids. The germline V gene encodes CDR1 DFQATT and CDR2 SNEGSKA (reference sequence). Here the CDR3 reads CSARGQGAIYEQYF. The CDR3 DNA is TGCAGTGCTAGAGGACAGGGGGCTATCTACGAGCAGTACTTC.

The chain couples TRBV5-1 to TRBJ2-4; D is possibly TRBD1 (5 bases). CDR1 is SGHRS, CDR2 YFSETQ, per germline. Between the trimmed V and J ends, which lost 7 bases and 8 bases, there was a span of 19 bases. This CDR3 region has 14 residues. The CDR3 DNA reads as TGCGCCAGCGGCAGAGAAGGGGATGAGGACATTCAGTACTTC. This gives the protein CASGREGDEDIQYF.

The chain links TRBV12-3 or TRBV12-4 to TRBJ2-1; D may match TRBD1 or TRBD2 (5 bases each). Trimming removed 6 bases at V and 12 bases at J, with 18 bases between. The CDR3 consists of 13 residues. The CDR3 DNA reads TGTGCCAGCAGAATCGGGACCGAGGCTGGGCAGTTCTTC. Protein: CASRIGTEAGQFF.

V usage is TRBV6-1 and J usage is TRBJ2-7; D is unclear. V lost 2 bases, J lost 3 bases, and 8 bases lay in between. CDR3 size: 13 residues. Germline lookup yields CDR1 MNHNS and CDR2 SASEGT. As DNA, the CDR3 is TGTGCCAGCAGTGAAACATTAGTCTACGAGCAGTACTTC. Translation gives CASSETLVYEQYF.

DNA for the CDR3: TGTGCCAGCAGCTTAGACAGGGGGCGACACTATGGCTACACCTTC. Its translation: CASSLDRGRHYGYTF. The chain has TRBV7-2 and TRBJ1-2, with 9 bases identical to TRBD1. V gave up 1 base and J gave up 3 bases; unmatched junction bases: 3. The CDR3 has 15 amino acids. Germline CDR1 reads SGHTA; CDR2 reads FQGNSA.

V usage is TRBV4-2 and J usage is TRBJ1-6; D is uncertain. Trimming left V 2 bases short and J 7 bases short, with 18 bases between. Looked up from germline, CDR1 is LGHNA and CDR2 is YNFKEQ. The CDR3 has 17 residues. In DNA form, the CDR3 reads TGTGCCAGCAGCCAAACGGCGGTGGCAGGATCGAATTCACCCCTCCACTTT. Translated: CASSQTAVAGSNSPLHF.

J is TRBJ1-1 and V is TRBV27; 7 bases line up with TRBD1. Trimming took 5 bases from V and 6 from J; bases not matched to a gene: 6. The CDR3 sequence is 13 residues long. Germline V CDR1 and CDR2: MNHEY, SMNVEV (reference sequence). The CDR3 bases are TGTGCCAGCAGTGCCACAGGGGCCGCTGAAGCTTTCTTT. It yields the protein CASSATGAAEAFF.

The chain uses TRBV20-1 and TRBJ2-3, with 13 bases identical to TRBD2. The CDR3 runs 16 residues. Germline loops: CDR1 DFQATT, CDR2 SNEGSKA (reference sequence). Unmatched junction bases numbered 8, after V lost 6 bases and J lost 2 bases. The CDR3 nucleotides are TGCAGTGCAACCCGGACTAGCGGGGGCTCCACAGATACGCAGTATTTT. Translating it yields CSATRTSGGSTDTQYF.

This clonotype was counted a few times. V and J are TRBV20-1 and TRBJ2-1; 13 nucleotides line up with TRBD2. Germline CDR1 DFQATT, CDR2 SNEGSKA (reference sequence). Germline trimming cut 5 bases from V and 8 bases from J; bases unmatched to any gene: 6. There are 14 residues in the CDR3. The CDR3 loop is CSALRLAGGDEQFF. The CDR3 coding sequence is TGCAGTGCTCTGAGACTAGCGGGAGGCGATGAGCAGTTCTTC.

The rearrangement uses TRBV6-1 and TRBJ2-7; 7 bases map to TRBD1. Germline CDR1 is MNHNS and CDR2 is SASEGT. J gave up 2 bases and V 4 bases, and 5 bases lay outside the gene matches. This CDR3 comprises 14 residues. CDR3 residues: CASSAGTATYEQYF. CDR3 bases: TGTGCCAGCAGTGCTGGGACAGCGACCTACGAGCAGTACTTC.

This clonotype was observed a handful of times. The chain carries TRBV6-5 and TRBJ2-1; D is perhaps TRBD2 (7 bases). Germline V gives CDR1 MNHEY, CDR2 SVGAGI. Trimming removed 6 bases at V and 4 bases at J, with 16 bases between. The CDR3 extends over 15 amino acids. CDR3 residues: CASRTGGAGYNEQFF. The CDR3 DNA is TGTGCCAGCAGAACTGGGGGGGCAGGGTACAATGAGCAGTTCTTC.

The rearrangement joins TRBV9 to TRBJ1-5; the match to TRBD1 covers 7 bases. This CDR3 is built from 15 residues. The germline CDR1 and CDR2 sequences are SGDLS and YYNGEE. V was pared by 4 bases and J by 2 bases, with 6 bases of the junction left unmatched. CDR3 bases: TGTGCCAGCAGCTGTGGACAGGACTGCAATCAGCCCCAGCATTTT. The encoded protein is CASSCGQDCNQPQHF.

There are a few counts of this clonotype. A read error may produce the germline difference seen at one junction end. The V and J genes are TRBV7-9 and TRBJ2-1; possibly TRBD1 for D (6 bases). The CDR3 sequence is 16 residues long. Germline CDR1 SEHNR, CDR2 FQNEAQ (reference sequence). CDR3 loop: CASSSRDTLSYNEQFF. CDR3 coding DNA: TGTGCCAGCAGCTCTCGGGACACGCTGTCCTATAATGAGCAGTTCTTC.

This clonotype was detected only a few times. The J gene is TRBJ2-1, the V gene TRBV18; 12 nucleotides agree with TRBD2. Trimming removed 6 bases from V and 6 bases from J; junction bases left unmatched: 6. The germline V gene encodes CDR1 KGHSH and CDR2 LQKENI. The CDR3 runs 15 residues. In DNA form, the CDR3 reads TGTGCCAGCTCTCGACTAGCGGGAGTCGTCAATGAGCAGTTCTTC. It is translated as CASSRLAGVVNEQFF.

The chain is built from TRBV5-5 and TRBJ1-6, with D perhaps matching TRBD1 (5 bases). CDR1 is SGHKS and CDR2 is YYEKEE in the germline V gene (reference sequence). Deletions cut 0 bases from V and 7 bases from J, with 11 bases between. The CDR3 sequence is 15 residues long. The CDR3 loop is CASSLGQGSNSPLHF. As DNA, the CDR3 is TGTGCCAGCAGCTTGGGCCAGGGTTCGAATTCACCCCTCCACTTT. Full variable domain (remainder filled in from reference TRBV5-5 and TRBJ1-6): DAGVTQSPTHLIKTRGQQVTLRCSPISGHKSVSWYQQVLGQGPQFIFQYYEKEERGRGNFPDRFSARQFPNYSSELNVNALLLGDSALYLCASSLGQGSNSPLHFGNGTRLTVT.

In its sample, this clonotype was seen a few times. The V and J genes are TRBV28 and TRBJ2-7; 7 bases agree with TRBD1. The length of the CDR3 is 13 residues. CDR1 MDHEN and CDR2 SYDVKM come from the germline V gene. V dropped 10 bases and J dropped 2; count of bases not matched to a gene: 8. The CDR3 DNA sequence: TGTGCCACCCAACAGGGGAAGGCCTACGAGCAGTACTTC. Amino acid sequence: CATQQGKAYEQYF.

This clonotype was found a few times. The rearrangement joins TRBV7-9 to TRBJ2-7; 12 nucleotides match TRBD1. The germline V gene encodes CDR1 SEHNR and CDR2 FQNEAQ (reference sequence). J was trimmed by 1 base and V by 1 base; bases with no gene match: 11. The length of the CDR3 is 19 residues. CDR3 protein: CASSLGPGQGATRSYEQYF. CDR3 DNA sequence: TGTGCCAGCAGCTTAGGGCCGGGACAGGGGGCCACGAGGTCCTACGAGCAGTACTTC.

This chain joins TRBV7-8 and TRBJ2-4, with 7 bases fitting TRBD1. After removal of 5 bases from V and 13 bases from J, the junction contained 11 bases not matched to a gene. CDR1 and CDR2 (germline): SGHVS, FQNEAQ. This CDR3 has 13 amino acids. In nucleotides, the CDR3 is TGTGCCAGCAGCGCGACAGGGCTATACGTGCAGTACTTC. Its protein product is CASSATGLYVQYF.

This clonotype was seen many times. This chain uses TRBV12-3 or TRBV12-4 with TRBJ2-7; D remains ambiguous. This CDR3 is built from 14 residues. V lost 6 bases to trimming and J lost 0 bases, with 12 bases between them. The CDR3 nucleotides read TGTGCCAGCAGCCACCTAGGGCACTCCTACGAGCAGTACTTC. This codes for CASSHLGHSYEQYF.

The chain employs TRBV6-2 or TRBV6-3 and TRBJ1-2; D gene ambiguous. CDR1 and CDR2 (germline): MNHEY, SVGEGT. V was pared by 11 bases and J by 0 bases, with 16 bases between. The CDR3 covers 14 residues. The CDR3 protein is CACTVDGTNYGYTF. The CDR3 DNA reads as TGTGCCTGCACCGTGGACGGTACTAACTATGGCTACACCTTC.

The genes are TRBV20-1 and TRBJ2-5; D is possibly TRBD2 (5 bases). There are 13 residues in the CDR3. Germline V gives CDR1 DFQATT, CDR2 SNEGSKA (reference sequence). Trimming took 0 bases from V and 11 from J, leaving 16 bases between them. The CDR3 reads CSARDGLRWEQYF. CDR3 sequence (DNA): TGCAGTGCTAGAGATGGGCTGAGATGGGAGCAGTACTTC.